A selection of T cell receptor beta chains follows, all from one sample in a study of human T cells and chemical hapten exposure. TCRdb fed the RACE reads into MiXCR, producing one record per CDR3 protein. The top ten hold around 3% of the sample, which has approximately 110,000 distinct CDR3 sequences, less than 10% seen once. Sequencing used whole blood, obtained in connection with sensitization to the hapten diphenylcyclopropenone (DPC). Every receptor here comes from a woman between 40 and 50 years old with alopecia areata. Some clones in this sample may be carry-over from other donors' samples. CDR3s include the opening cysteine and the closing phenylalanine or tryptophan. D genes are given only for firm matches. Clone size appears in some rows only: once, few, many, or a class for an expanded clone.

j_gene,abundance,v_gene,d_gene,CDR3aa,CDR3nt
TRBJ2-5,NA,TRBV3-1,TRBD1,CASRGTGGAETQYF,TGTGCCAGCAGGGGGACAGGGGGCGCAGAGACCCAGTACTTC
TRBJ2-5,few,TRBV5-6,NA,CASSLLAGVGETQYF,TGTGCCAGCAGCTTGCTTGCAGGGGTAGGAGAGACCCAGTACTTC
TRBJ2-2,many,TRBV7-2,NA,CASSLVSGAANTGELFF,TGTGCCAGCAGCTTAGTGTCAGGGGCAGCGAACACCGGGGAGCTGTTTTTT
TRBJ1-2,many,TRBV27,NA,CASSLEGSGYTF,TGTGCCAGCAGTTTGGAGGGCTCTGGCTACACCTTC
TRBJ1-5,many,TRBV5-6,NA,CASSGRGRQPQHF,TGTGCCAGCAGCGGGCGGGGAAGGCAGCCCCAGCATTTT
TRBJ1-3,many,TRBV5-1,NA,CASSAQDTGNTIYF,TGCGCCAGCAGCGCCCAGGACACTGGAAACACCATATATTTT
TRBJ1-2,many,TRBV30,NA,CAWSVSGYTF,TGTGCCTGGAGTGTAAGTGGCTACACCTTC
TRBJ1-1,NA,TRBV12-3/TRBV12-4,NA,CASSPQGSGYGEAFF,TGTGCCAGCAGTCCTCAGGGGTCGGGATATGGTGAAGCTTTCTTT
TRBJ2-7,many,TRBV7-2,TRBD1,CASSSEVPGQGAHSYEQYF,TGTGCCAGCAGCTCCGAAGTCCCGGGACAGGGGGCGCACTCCTACGAGCAGTACTTC
TRBJ1-4,NA,TRBV5-8,NA,CASSPGGGEPFF,TGTGCCAGCAGCCCTGGGGGGGGCGAGCCGTTTTTT
TRBJ1-2,NA,TRBV7-2,NA,CASSLARPGDYGYTF,TGTGCCAGCAGCTTAGCTCGCCCAGGGGACTATGGCTACACCTTC
TRBJ1-1,NA,TRBV6-5,NA,CASSYSSEAFF,TGTGCCAGCAGTTACTCAAGTGAAGCTTTCTTT
TRBJ2-7,many,TRBV5-1,NA,CASSLVGYEQYF,TGCGCCAGCAGCTTGGTTGGATACGAGCAGTACTTC
TRBJ2-2,few,TRBV9,TRBD1,CASSLAIHRGRPAGELFF,TGTGCCAGCAGCCTAGCCATTCACAGGGGGCGCCCCGCCGGGGAGCTGTTTTTT
TRBJ2-1,many,TRBV20-1,TRBD1,CSAGAGTGGRGSYNEQFF,TGCAGTGCTGGGGCCGGGACAGGGGGCCGAGGGTCCTACAATGAGCAGTTCTTC
TRBJ2-7,few,TRBV5-1,NA,CASSLRPGRHGKEINF,TGCGCCAGCAGCTTAAGGCCAGGGCGCCATGGAAAAGAAATCAACTTC
TRBJ1-5,few,TRBV7-2,NA,CASSPTESNQPQHF,TGTGCCAGCAGCCCGACAGAAAGCAATCAGCCCCAGCATTTT
TRBJ2-3,few,TRBV24-1,TRBD2,CATSDPRGTSTADTQYF,TGTGCCACCAGTGATCCTAGGGGGACTAGCACCGCAGATACGCAGTATTTT
TRBJ1-2,NA,TRBV28,TRBD1,CASSPQGAGGGYTF,TGTGCCAGCAGCCCACAGGGGGCAGGCGGTGGCTACACCTTC
TRBJ1-2,few,TRBV7-9,NA,CASSLGVAGNYGYTF,TGTGCCAGCAGCTTAGGAGTGGCCGGAAACTATGGCTACACCTTC
TRBJ2-3,few,TRBV4-3,NA,CASSQLHSAGDTQYF,TGCGCCAGCAGCCAACTACACTCGGCGGGAGATACGCAGTATTTT
TRBJ2-7,many,TRBV6-1,NA,CASGVYEQYF,TGTGCGTCCGGGGTCTACGAGCAGTACTTC
TRBJ1-3,many,TRBV28,NA,CASSLFSSSTGNTIYF,TGTGCCAGCAGTTTGTTCTCATCTTCCACTGGAAACACCATATATTTT
TRBJ2-5,many,TRBV10-3,NA,CAIRQGLAGQETQYF,TGTGCCATCAGACAGGGGTTAGCGGGCCAAGAGACCCAGTACTTC
TRBJ2-5,NA,TRBV7-8,NA,CASSLAPFETQYF,TGTGCCAGCAGCTTAGCCCCCTTCGAGACCCAGTACTTC
TRBJ1-2,few,TRBV19,TRBD1,CASGFRDRGSYGYTF,TGTGCCAGCGGTTTCCGGGACAGGGGAAGCTATGGCTACACCTTC
TRBJ2-6,few,TRBV15,NA,CATRSIDRSGANVLTF,TGTGCCACCAGGAGTATCGACCGCTCTGGGGCCAACGTCCTGACTTTC
TRBJ2-5,few,TRBV7-7,TRBD2,CASSLREGGPEETQYF,TGTGCTAGCAGCTTACGGGAGGGGGGACCCGAAGAGACCCAGTACTTC
TRBJ1-1,NA,TRBV18,TRBD1,CASSQSTGSGAFF,TGTGCCAGCTCACAATCGACAGGGAGTGGAGCTTTCTTT
TRBJ2-1,many,TRBV6-2/TRBV6-3,TRBD2,CASSYAGGGGYNEQFF,TGTGCCAGCAGTTACGCAGGCGGGGGAGGCTACAATGAGCAGTTCTTC
TRBJ1-3,many,TRBV11-3,TRBD1,CASSPGAGGPRNTIYF,TGTGCCAGCAGCCCCGGGGCAGGGGGCCCTCGAAACACCATATATTTT
TRBJ1-1,NA,TRBV24-1,NA,CATSGPGGGGMNTEAFF,TGTGCCACCAGTGGTCCGGGCGGAGGGGGAATGAACACTGAAGCTTTCTTT
TRBJ2-4,NA,TRBV7-9,NA,CASSLETGWAKNIQYF,TGTGCCAGCAGCTTAGAAACGGGTTGGGCCAAAAACATTCAGTACTTC
TRBJ1-6,many,TRBV6-5,NA,CASSYSPASQNSPLHF,TGTGCCAGCAGTTACTCCCCCGCTAGCCAAAATTCACCCCTCCACTTT
TRBJ1-4,few,TRBV28,NA,CASSLQPSNEKLFF,TGTGCCAGCAGTTTACAGCCTTCTAATGAAAAACTGTTTTTT
TRBJ2-4,NA,TRBV11-2,TRBD1,CASSRPQGAKNIQYF,TGTGCCAGCAGCCGACCACAGGGGGCCAAAAACATTCAGTACTTC
TRBJ2-2,many,TRBV6-2/TRBV6-3,TRBD2,CASKPSGGANTGELFF,TGTGCCAGCAAACCAAGCGGGGGAGCGAACACCGGGGAGCTGTTTTTT
TRBJ1-5,NA,TRBV27,NA,CASSGYGGREPQHF,TGTGCCAGCAGTGGTTACGGGGGCAGGGAGCCCCAGCATTTT
TRBJ1-5,NA,TRBV6-2/TRBV6-3,NA,CASSFRGDQPQHF,TGTGCCAGCAGTTTTAGGGGAGATCAGCCCCAGCATTTT
TRBJ1-5,many,TRBV18,NA,CASSPGREGNQPQHF,TGTGCCAGCTCCCCCGGACGAGAGGGCAATCAGCCCCAGCATTTT
TRBJ1-5,many,TRBV6-2/TRBV6-3,NA,CASSDNQPQHF,TGTGCCAGCAGTGATAATCAGCCCCAGCATTTT
TRBJ1-4,few,TRBV20-1,NA,CSARDSGEHAKKLFF,TGCAGTGCTAGAGATTCTGGGGAGCACGCCAAAAAACTGTTTTTT
TRBJ2-7,many,TRBV5-4,TRBD1,CASSWDRGGYEQYF,TGTGCCAGCAGCTGGGACAGGGGAGGTTACGAGCAGTACTTC
TRBJ1-2,NA,TRBV6-5,NA,CASSYSRTAYGYTF,TGTGCCAGCAGTTACTCTCGGACAGCCTATGGCTACACCTTC
TRBJ1-5,few,TRBV7-2,TRBD1,CASSLHRGNNQPQHF,TGTGCCAGCAGCTTACACAGGGGAAACAATCAGCCCCAGCATTTT
TRBJ2-7,many,TRBV4-3,NA,CASSQMTGFWHEQYF,TGCGCCAGCAGCCAAATGACAGGTTTTTGGCACGAGCAGTACTTC
TRBJ2-5,many,TRBV7-7,NA,CASSLGGGGGETQYF,TGTGCTAGCAGCTTAGGAGGGGGCGGAGGTGAGACCCAGTACTTC
TRBJ1-2,few,TRBV6-1,NA,CASRTTGLAAYTF,TGTGCCAGCCGGACGACAGGTTTAGCGGCGTACACCTTC
TRBJ2-7,many,TRBV7-2,NA,CASSLRFNSYEQYF,TGTGCCAGCAGCCTTAGATTCAACTCCTACGAGCAGTACTTC
TRBJ1-1,few,TRBV10-3,NA,CAIRRDVGTEAFF,TGTGCCATCAGACGGGATGTGGGCACTGAAGCTTTCTTT
TRBJ2-3,NA,TRBV12-3/TRBV12-4,TRBD2,CASSSPSAGGPRSSDTQYF,TGTGCCAGCAGTTCCCCCTCTGCGGGGGGGCCAAGAAGTTCCGATACGCAGTATTTT
TRBJ1-3,NA,TRBV7-9,NA,CASSLAVTGNTIYF,TGTGCCAGCAGCTTAGCAGTAACTGGAAACACCATATATTTT
TRBJ1-3,NA,TRBV6-5,NA,CASVSAGGNTIYF,TGTGCCAGCGTCTCAGCAGGGGGAAACACCATATATTTT
TRBJ1-1,few,TRBV19,NA,CASSPTGRVNTEAFF,TGTGCCAGTAGTCCAACAGGGAGAGTGAACACTGAAGCTTTCTTT
TRBJ2-1,many,TRBV7-8,TRBD1,CASSSTGGMYNEQFF,TGTGCCAGCAGCTCCACAGGGGGAATGTACAATGAGCAGTTCTTC